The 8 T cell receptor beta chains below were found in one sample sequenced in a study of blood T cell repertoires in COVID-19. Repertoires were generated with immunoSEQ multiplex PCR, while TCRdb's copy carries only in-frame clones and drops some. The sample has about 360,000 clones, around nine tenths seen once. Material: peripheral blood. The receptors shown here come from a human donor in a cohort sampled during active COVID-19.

The CDR3 DNA is TGCGCCAGCAGCTTGTCGCAGGACAGGGTGCCAGAGACCCAGTACTTC. Protein product: CASSLSQDRVPETQYF. This chain connects TRBV5-1 to TRBJ2-5, with 8 bases lining up with TRBD1. The CDR3 is 16 residues long. From germline, CDR1 is SGHRS and CDR2 YFSETQ. V dropped 1 base and J dropped 4; count of bases not matched to a gene: 9.

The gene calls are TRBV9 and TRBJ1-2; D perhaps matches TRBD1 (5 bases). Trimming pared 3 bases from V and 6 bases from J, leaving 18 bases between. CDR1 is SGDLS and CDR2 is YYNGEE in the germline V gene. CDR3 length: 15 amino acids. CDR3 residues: CASSAQSGWGDGYTF. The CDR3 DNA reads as TGTGCCAGCAGCGCTCAATCCGGTTGGGGCGATGGCTACACCTTC.

As DNA, the CDR3 is TGTGCCAGTAGTATAGAGGCGGGGGCTGGGGCCAACGTCCTGACTTTC. This encodes CASSIEAGAGANVLTF. The rearrangement links TRBV19 to TRBJ2-6, with 7 positions matching TRBD2. CDR3 length equals 16 residues. Germline V lookup: CDR1 LNHDA, CDR2 SQIVND (reference sequence). V was pared by 0 bases and J by 2 bases, with 1 base of the junction left unmatched.

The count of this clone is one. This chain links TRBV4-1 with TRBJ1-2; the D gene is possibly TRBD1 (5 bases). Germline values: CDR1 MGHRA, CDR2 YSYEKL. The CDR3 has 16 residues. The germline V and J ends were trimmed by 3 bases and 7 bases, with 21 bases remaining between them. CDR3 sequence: CASSQRAGGSVGGYTF. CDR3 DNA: TGCGCCAGCAGCCAGCGGGCGGGGGGATCGGTTGGTGGCTACACCTTC.

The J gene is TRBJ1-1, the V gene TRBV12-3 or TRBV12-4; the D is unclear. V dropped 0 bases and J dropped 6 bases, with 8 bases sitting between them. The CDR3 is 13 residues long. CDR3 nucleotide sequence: TGTGCCAGCAGTTTAGCGCCGCGGGCTGAAGCTTTCTTT. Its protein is CASSLAPRAEAFF.

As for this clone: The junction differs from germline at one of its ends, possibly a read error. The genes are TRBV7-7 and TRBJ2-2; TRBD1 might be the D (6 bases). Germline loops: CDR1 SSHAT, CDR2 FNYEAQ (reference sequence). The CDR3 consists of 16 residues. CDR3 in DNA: TGTGCTAGCAGCTTAGGTCGGACAGCGAACACCGGGGAGCTGTTTTTT. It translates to CASSLGRTANTGELFF. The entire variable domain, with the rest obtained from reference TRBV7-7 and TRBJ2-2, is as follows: GAGVSQSPRYKVTKRGQDVTLRCDPISSHATLYWYQQALGQGPEFLTYFNYEAQPDKSGLPSDRFSAERPEGSISTLTIQRTEQRDSAMYRCASSLGRTANTGELFFGEGSRLTVL.

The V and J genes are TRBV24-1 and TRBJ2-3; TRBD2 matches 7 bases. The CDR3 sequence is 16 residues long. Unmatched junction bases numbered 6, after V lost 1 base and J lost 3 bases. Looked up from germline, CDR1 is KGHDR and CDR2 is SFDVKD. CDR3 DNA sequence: TGTGCCACCAGTGATTTAGGCGGGAGTAGTACAGATACGCAGTATTTT. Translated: CATSDLGGSSTDTQYF.

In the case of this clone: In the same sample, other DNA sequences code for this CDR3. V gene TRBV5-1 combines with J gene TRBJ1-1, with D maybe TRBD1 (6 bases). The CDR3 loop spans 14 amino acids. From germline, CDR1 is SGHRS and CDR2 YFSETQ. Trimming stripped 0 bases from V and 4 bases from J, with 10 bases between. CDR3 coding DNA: TGCGCCAGCAGCTTGGCGGGGGGCGGCACTGAAGCTTTCTTT. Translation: CASSLAGGGTEAFF.